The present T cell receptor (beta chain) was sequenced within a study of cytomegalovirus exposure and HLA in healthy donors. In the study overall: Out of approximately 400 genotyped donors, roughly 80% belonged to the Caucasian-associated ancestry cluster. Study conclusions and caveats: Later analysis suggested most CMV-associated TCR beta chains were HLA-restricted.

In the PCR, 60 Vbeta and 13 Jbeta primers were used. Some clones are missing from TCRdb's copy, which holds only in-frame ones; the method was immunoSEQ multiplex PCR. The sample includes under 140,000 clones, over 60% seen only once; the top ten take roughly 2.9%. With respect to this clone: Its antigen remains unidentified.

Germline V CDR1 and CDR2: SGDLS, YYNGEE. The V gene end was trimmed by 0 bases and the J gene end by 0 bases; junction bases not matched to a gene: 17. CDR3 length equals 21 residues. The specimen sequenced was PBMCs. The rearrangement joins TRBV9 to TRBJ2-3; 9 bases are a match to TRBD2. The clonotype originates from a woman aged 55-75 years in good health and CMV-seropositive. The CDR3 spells CASSVVGVSPTSGRSTDTQYF. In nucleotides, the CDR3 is TGTGCCAGCAGCGTAGTAGGGGTATCTCCGACTAGCGGAAGAAGCACAGATACGCAGTATTTT.